This is a list of T cell receptor beta chains from one sample in a study of CD8 T cells in Susac syndrome. TCRdb reprocessed the immunoSEQ multiplex PCR reads via MiXCR and lists one record per CDR3 protein. Among fewer than 350,000 distinct CDR3 sequences, approximately 90% were seen once, and the ten largest hold over 0.065%. Sequenced: CD4+ T cells from PBMCs. All receptors come from a human donor with multiple sclerosis. CDR3s include the opening cysteine and the closing phenylalanine or tryptophan. Fields, in order: J gene, clone size, D gene, V gene, CDR3 DNA, CDR3 protein. D genes are given only for firm matches. Clone size, where shown, is once, few, many, or a class for clones that have expanded.

j_gene: TRBJ2-1; abundance: -; d_gene: TRBD2; v_gene: TRBV12-3/TRBV12-4; CDR3nt: TGTGCCAGCAGGGGTAGCGGGAGGGCCCCCTACAATGAGCAGTTCTTC; CDR3aa: CASRGSGRAPYNEQFF
j_gene: TRBJ2-4; abundance: -; d_gene: TRBD2; v_gene: TRBV12-3/TRBV12-4; CDR3nt: TGTGCCAGCACTCCGGCCAGCGGGAGGGCCAAAAACATTCAGTACTTC; CDR3aa: CASTPASGRAKNIQYF
j_gene: TRBJ1-2; abundance: -; d_gene: -; v_gene: TRBV7-8; CDR3nt: TGTGCCAGTCAACAGGGCTACCATGGCGGCTACACCTTC; CDR3aa: CASQQGYHGGYTF
j_gene: TRBJ1-2; abundance: -; d_gene: -; v_gene: TRBV10-3; CDR3nt: TGTGCCATCACGGCATCGGGGGGCGCTGGCTATGGCTACACCTTC; CDR3aa: CAITASGGAGYGYTF
j_gene: TRBJ1-5; abundance: -; d_gene: TRBD1; v_gene: TRBV2; CDR3nt: TGTGCCAGCACTGGGACAGGGCATCAGCCCCAGCATTTT; CDR3aa: CASTGTGHQPQHF
j_gene: TRBJ2-1; abundance: -; d_gene: TRBD2; v_gene: TRBV5-1; CDR3nt: TGCGCCAGCCAGGGAAGAGCGGGGGGCTCCTACAATGAGCAGTTCTTC; CDR3aa: CASQGRAGGSYNEQFF
j_gene: TRBJ1-5; abundance: -; d_gene: TRBD1; v_gene: TRBV2; CDR3nt: TGTGCCAGCAAGGGACAGCTCAATCAGCCCCAGCATTTT; CDR3aa: CASKGQLNQPQHF
j_gene: TRBJ1-2; abundance: -; d_gene: -; v_gene: TRBV20-1; CDR3nt: TGCAGTGCTAGAGATTACAGGGCGGTGAATGGCTACACCTTC; CDR3aa: CSARDYRAVNGYTF
j_gene: TRBJ2-1; abundance: once; d_gene: TRBD2; v_gene: TRBV11-2; CDR3nt: TGTGCCAGCAGCTGGGATAGCGGGGGGGGGTTCCTTGAGCAGTTCTTC; CDR3aa: CASSWDSGGGFLEQFF
j_gene: TRBJ1-2; abundance: -; d_gene: -; v_gene: TRBV18; CDR3nt: TGTGCCAGCTCACGGGGGGACCCTAACTATGGCTACACCTTC; CDR3aa: CASSRGDPNYGYTF
j_gene: TRBJ2-5; abundance: -; d_gene: -; v_gene: TRBV9; CDR3nt: TGTGCCAGCAGCCTAGGGGATCGGATCGTGGAGAGCCAGTACTTC; CDR3aa: CASSLGDRIVESQYF
j_gene: TRBJ1-1; abundance: -; d_gene: TRBD1; v_gene: TRBV2; CDR3nt: TGTGCCAGCAGTTTCTCCACAGGGGAACTCACTGAAGCTTTCTTT; CDR3aa: CASSFSTGELTEAFF
j_gene: TRBJ2-2; abundance: -; d_gene: TRBD2; v_gene: TRBV5-1; CDR3nt: TGCGCCAGCAGCTTGGTCGGGACTACGAACACCGGGGAGCTGTTTTTT; CDR3aa: CASSLVGTTNTGELFF
j_gene: TRBJ2-7; abundance: once; d_gene: TRBD2; v_gene: TRBV27; CDR3nt: TGTGCCAGCAGTTTCGGGGGGACGGACTCCTACGAGCAGTACTTC; CDR3aa: CASSFGGTDSYEQYF
j_gene: TRBJ2-1; abundance: once; d_gene: TRBD2; v_gene: TRBV6-2/TRBV6-3; CDR3nt: TGTGCCAGCCACCGACTCCGGGGAGGGAGCTCCTACAATGAGCAGTTCTTC; CDR3aa: CASHRLRGGSSYNEQFF
j_gene: TRBJ1-1; abundance: once; d_gene: -; v_gene: TRBV4-3; CDR3nt: TGCGCCAGCAGCCCCCAACAGGGTTATAGGACTGAAGCTTTCTTT; CDR3aa: CASSPQQGYRTEAFF
j_gene: TRBJ1-2; abundance: -; d_gene: -; v_gene: TRBV29-1; CDR3nt: TGCAGCGTTGATGCAACAGACCCGTGGGTTCCTAACTATGGCTACACCTTC; CDR3aa: CSVDATDPWVPNYGYTF
j_gene: TRBJ2-7; abundance: -; d_gene: TRBD2; v_gene: TRBV4-2; CDR3nt: TGTGCCAGCAGCCAAGATCCAGCGGGACCGGGCTCCGAGCAGTACTTC; CDR3aa: CASSQDPAGPGSEQYF
j_gene: TRBJ1-5; abundance: -; d_gene: -; v_gene: TRBV12-3/TRBV12-4; CDR3nt: TGTGCCAGCAGTTCCCGATGGGGCAATCAGCCCCAGCATTTT; CDR3aa: CASSSRWGNQPQHF
j_gene: TRBJ2-1; abundance: once; d_gene: -; v_gene: TRBV6-2/TRBV6-3; CDR3nt: TGTGCCAGCAGTCGGGACAATGAGCAGTTCTTC; CDR3aa: CASSRDNEQFF
j_gene: TRBJ2-2; abundance: -; d_gene: -; v_gene: TRBV20-1; CDR3nt: TGCAGTGCTAGAGATCCGGGGAAAGCTCCCGGGGAGCTGTTTTTT; CDR3aa: CSARDPGKAPGELFF
j_gene: TRBJ1-2; abundance: -; d_gene: TRBD1; v_gene: TRBV29-1; CDR3nt: TGCAGCGTTGAAGAGGGACAGGGCCCTGGCTACACCTTC; CDR3aa: CSVEEGQGPGYTF
j_gene: TRBJ2-3; abundance: -; d_gene: TRBD1; v_gene: TRBV13; CDR3nt: TGTGCCAGCAGCTTCTCGGGACAGGGGTTAACAGATACGCAGTATTTT; CDR3aa: CASSFSGQGLTDTQYF
j_gene: TRBJ2-7; abundance: -; d_gene: TRBD2; v_gene: TRBV27; CDR3nt: TGTGCCAGTCCATTACGGGGGGGGGCAAGGTCCTACGAGCAGTACTTC; CDR3aa: CASPLRGGARSYEQYF
j_gene: TRBJ1-1; abundance: -; d_gene: TRBD1; v_gene: TRBV30; CDR3nt: TGTGCCTGGAGTGGAGATGGGACAGGGCCAGCTTTCTTT; CDR3aa: CAWSGDGTGPAFF
j_gene: TRBJ2-1; abundance: -; d_gene: TRBD2; v_gene: TRBV9; CDR3nt: TGTGCCAGCAGCGGCCCGGGGGGTACGGATGAGCAGTTCTTC; CDR3aa: CASSGPGGTDEQFF
j_gene: TRBJ1-1; abundance: -; d_gene: -; v_gene: TRBV11-3; CDR3nt: TGTGCCAGCAGCTTAGGCTCAGTAGCGAACACTGAAGCTTTCTTT; CDR3aa: CASSLGSVANTEAFF
j_gene: TRBJ2-3; abundance: -; d_gene: TRBD2; v_gene: TRBV29-1; CDR3nt: TGCAGCGTTGACTTAGCGGGAGTAGCAGATACGCAGTATTTT; CDR3aa: CSVDLAGVADTQYF
j_gene: TRBJ2-4; abundance: -; d_gene: TRBD2; v_gene: TRBV7-2; CDR3nt: TGTGCCAGCAGCTTAGCGGGGGAGGGAAACATTCAGTACTTC; CDR3aa: CASSLAGEGNIQYF
j_gene: TRBJ1-4; abundance: -; d_gene: TRBD1; v_gene: TRBV30; CDR3nt: TGTGCCTGGAGTCCCCAGGGGGCCGGAAAACTGTTTTTT; CDR3aa: CAWSPQGAGKLFF
j_gene: TRBJ2-6; abundance: -; d_gene: -; v_gene: TRBV5-1; CDR3nt: TGCGCCAGCAGCGACGCGTCTGGGGCCAACGTCCTGACTTTC; CDR3aa: CASSDASGANVLTF
j_gene: TRBJ2-5; abundance: -; d_gene: TRBD1; v_gene: TRBV28; CDR3nt: TGTGCCAGCAGGGCACCCACAGGGGGCCAAGAGACCCAGTACTTC; CDR3aa: CASRAPTGGQETQYF
j_gene: TRBJ1-5; abundance: -; d_gene: -; v_gene: TRBV19; CDR3nt: TGTGCCAGTAGTAATACACCCGGGGGCAATCAGCCCCAGCATTTT; CDR3aa: CASSNTPGGNQPQHF
j_gene: TRBJ2-1; abundance: -; d_gene: -; v_gene: TRBV4-3; CDR3nt: TGCGCCAGCAGCCAATTCGTCGGGACGGGCGGTGAGCAGTTCTTC; CDR3aa: CASSQFVGTGGEQFF
j_gene: TRBJ1-4; abundance: few; d_gene: -; v_gene: TRBV18; CDR3nt: TGTGCCAGCTCACTCGGTCGGGCAACTAATGAAAAACTGTTTTTT; CDR3aa: CASSLGRATNEKLFF
j_gene: TRBJ2-2; abundance: few; d_gene: -; v_gene: TRBV29-1; CDR3nt: TGCAGCGTTGAAGATCGGGCGGGGGAGCTGTTTTTT; CDR3aa: CSVEDRAGELFF
j_gene: TRBJ2-7; abundance: -; d_gene: -; v_gene: TRBV19; CDR3nt: TGTGCCAGTAGTACCCGGGACGGTACCTACGAGCAGTACTTC; CDR3aa: CASSTRDGTYEQYF
j_gene: TRBJ2-1; abundance: -; d_gene: -; v_gene: TRBV7-2; CDR3nt: TGTGCCGTAAACCCGAACCCCTACAATGAGCAGTTCTTC; CDR3aa: CAVNPNPYNEQFF
j_gene: TRBJ2-1; abundance: -; d_gene: -; v_gene: TRBV6-2/TRBV6-3; CDR3nt: TGTGCCAGCACCCCCCGGGTGGGGGAGATTACCAATGAGCAGTTCTTC; CDR3aa: CASTPRVGEITNEQFF
j_gene: TRBJ2-5; abundance: -; d_gene: TRBD1; v_gene: TRBV18; CDR3nt: TGTGCCAGCTCAGGTGGGACAGGTGACGGCGAGACCCAGTACTTC; CDR3aa: CASSGGTGDGETQYF
j_gene: TRBJ1-3; abundance: -; d_gene: -; v_gene: TRBV3-1; CDR3nt: TGTGCCAGCAGCCAACTTCCAGGGTGGGGGTCTGGAAACACCATATATTTT; CDR3aa: CASSQLPGWGSGNTIYF
j_gene: TRBJ2-1; abundance: -; d_gene: -; v_gene: TRBV2; CDR3nt: TGTGCCAGCAGGTCTCAGGGGTCATCCTACAATGAGCAGTTCTTC; CDR3aa: CASRSQGSSYNEQFF
j_gene: TRBJ2-3; abundance: once; d_gene: -; v_gene: TRBV5-1; CDR3nt: TGCGCCAGCAGCTTGGTGGGCAGGGTCACAGATACGCAGTATTTT; CDR3aa: CASSLVGRVTDTQYF
j_gene: TRBJ2-5; abundance: -; d_gene: -; v_gene: TRBV7-8; CDR3nt: TGTGCCAGCAACACCGGCACAGGCAGGCAAGAGACCCAGTACTTC; CDR3aa: CASNTGTGRQETQYF
j_gene: TRBJ1-3; abundance: -; d_gene: TRBD1; v_gene: TRBV3-1; CDR3nt: TGTGCCAGCAGCCAAGAGGGGTTACAGGGGTTCGGAAACACCATATATTTT; CDR3aa: CASSQEGLQGFGNTIYF